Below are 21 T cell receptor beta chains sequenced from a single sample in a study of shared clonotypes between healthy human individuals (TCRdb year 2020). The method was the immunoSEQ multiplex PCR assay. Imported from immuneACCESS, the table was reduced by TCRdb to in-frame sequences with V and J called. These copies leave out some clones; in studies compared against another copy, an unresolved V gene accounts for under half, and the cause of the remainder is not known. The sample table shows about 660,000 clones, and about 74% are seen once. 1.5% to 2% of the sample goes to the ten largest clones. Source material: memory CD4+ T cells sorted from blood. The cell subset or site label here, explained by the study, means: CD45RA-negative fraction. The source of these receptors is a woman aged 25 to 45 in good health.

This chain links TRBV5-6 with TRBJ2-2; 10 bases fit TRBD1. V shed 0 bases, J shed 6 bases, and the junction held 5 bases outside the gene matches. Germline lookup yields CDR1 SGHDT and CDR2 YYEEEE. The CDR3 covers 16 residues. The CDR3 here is CASSLGLGQGAGELFF. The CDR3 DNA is TGTGCCAGCAGCTTGGGATTAGGACAGGGGGCCGGGGAGCTGTTTTTT.

The CDR3 protein is CASSEVRIHEQYF. In DNA form, the CDR3 reads TGTGCCAGCAGTGAGGTTAGGATCCACGAGCAGTACTTC. J is TRBJ2-7 and V is TRBV2; D gene ambiguous. There are 13 residues in the CDR3. Trimming shortened V by 3 bases and J by 5 bases, and 11 bases separated the two germline ends. The germline CDR1 and CDR2 sequences are SNHLY and FYNNEI.

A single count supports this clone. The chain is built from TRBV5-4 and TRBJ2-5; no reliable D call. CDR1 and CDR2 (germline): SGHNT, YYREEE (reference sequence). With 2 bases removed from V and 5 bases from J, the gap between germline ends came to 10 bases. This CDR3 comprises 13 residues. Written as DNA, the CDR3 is TGTGCCAGCAGCTTAGGGATAGGGGAGACCCAGTACTTC. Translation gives CASSLGIGETQYF. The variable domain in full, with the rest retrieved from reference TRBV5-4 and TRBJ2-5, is ETGVTQSPTHLIKTRGQQVTLRCSSQSGHNTVSWYQQALGQGPQFIFQYYREEENGRGNFPPRFSGLQFPNYSSELNVNALELDDSALYLCASSLGIGETQYFGPGTRLLVL.

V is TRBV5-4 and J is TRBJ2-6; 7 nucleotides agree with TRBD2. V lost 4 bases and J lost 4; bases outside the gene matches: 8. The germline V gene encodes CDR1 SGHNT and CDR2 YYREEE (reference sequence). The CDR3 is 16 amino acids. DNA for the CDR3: TGTGCCAGCAGCCCCGGGACTAACTACGGGGCCAACGTCCTGACTTTC. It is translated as CASSPGTNYGANVLTF.

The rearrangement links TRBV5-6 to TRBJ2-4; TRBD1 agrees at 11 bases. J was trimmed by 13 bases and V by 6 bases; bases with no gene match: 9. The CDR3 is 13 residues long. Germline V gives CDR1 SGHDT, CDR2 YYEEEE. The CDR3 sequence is CASTAGQGAGQYF. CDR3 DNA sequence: TGTGCCAGCACCGCTGGACAGGGGGCCGGACAGTACTTC. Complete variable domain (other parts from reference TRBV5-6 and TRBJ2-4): DAGVTQSPTHLIKTRGQQVTLRCSPKSGHDTVSWYQQALGQGPQFIFQYYEEEERQRGNFPDRFSGHQFPNYSSELNVNALLLGDSALYLCASTAGQGAGQYFGAGTRLSVL.

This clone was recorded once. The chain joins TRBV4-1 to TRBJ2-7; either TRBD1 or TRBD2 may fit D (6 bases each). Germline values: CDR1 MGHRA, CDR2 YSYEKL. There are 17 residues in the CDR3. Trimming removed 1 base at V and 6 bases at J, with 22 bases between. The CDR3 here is CASSQVLGRGLGGEQYF. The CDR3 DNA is TGCGCCAGCAGCCAAGTTCTGGGTCGGGGGCTAGGTGGCGAGCAGTACTTC.

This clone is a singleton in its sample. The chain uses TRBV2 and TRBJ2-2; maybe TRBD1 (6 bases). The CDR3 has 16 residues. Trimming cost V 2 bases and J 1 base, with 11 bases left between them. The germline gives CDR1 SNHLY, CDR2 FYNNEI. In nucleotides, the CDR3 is TGTGCCAGCAGTGAATTTATGACAGGGAACACCGGGGAGCTGTTTTTT. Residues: CASSEFMTGNTGELFF.

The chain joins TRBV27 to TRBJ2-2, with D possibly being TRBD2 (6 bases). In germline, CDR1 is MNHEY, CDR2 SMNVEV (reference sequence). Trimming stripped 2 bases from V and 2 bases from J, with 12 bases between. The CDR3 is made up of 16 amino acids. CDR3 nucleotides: TGTGCCAGCAGTTTAAGGGGCGGGATAAACACCGGGGAGCTGTTTTTT. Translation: CASSLRGGINTGELFF.

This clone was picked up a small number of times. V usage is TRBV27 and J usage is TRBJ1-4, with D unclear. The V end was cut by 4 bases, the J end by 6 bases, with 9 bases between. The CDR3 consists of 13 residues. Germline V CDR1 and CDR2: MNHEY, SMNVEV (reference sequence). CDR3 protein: CASSSQPDEKLFF. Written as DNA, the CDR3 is TGTGCCAGCAGTTCACAGCCGGATGAAAAACTGTTTTTT. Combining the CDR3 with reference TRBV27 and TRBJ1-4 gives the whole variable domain EAQVTQNPRYLITVTGKKLTVTCSQNMNHEYMSWYRQDPGLGLRQIYYSMNVEVTDKGDVPEGYKVSRKEKRNFPLILESPSPNQTSLYFCASSSQPDEKLFFGSGTQLSVL.

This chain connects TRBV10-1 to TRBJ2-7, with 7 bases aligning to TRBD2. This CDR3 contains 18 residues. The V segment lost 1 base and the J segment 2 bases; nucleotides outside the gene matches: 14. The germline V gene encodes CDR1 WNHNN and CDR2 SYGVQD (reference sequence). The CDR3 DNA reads TGCGCCAGCAGTGAGTACGGCGGGGTAGCGGGCCCTACCTACGAGCAGTACTTC. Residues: CASSEYGGVAGPTYEQYF.

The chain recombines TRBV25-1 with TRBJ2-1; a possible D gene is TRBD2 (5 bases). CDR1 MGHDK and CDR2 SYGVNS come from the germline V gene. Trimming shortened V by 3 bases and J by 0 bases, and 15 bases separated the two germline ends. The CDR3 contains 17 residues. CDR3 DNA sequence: TGTGCCAGCAGTGATTGGAGGACGGTAAGCTCCTACAATGAGCAGTTCTTC. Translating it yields CASSDWRTVSSYNEQFF.

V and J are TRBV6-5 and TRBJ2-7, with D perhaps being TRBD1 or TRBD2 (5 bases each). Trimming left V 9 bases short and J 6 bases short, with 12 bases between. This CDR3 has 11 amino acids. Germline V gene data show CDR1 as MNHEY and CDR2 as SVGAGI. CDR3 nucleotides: TGTGCCAGTCTCGGGACCTCCGAGCAGTACTTC. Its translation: CASLGTSEQYF.

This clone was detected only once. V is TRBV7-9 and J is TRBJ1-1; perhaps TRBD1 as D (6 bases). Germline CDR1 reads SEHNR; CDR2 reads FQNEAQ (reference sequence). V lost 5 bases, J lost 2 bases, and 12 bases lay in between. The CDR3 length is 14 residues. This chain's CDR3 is CASSPTGYNTEAFF. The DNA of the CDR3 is TGTGCCAGCAGCCCAACAGGGTACAACACTGAAGCTTTCTTT.

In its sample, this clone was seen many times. The chain's CDR3 is CASSSGLAGALGTQYF. The CDR3, as DNA: TGTGCCAGCAGTTCCGGACTAGCGGGAGCGTTAGGGACCCAGTACTTC. The chain uses TRBV27 and TRBJ2-5; the match to TRBD2 covers 13 bases. From germline, CDR1 is MNHEY and CDR2 SMNVEV (reference sequence). V shed 4 bases and J 7 bases; nucleotides not matched to a gene: 9. This CDR3 region has 16 residues.

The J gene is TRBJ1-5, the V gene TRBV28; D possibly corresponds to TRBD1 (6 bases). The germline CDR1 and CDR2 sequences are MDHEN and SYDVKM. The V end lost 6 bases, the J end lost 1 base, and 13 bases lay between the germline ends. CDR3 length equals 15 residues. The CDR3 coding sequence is TGTGCCAGCAGCCAAGGGGGTCAGAGCAATCAGCCCCAGCATTTT. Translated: CASSQGGQSNQPQHF.

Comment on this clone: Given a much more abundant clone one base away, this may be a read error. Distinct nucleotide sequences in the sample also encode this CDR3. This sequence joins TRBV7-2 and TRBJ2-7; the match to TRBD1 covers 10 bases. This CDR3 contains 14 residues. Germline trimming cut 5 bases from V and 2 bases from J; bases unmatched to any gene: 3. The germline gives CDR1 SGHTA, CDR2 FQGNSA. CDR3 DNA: TGTGCCAGCAGCCTGGGACAGGGGACCTACGAGCAGTACTTC. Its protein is CASSLGQGTYEQYF.

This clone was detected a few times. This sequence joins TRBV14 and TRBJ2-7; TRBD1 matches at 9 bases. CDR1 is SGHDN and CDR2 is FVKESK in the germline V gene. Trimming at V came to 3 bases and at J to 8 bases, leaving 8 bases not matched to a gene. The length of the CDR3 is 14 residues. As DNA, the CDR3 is TGTGCCAGCAGCCATGACCGGGACAGGGCTCAGCAGTACTTC. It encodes CASSHDRDRAQQYF.

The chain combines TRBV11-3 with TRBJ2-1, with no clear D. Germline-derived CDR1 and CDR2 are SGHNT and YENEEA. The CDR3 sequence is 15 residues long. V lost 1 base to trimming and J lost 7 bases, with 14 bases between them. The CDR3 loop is CASSLVSSATNEQFF. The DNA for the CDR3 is TGTGCCAGCAGCTTAGTGTCCAGCGCCACTAATGAGCAGTTCTTC.

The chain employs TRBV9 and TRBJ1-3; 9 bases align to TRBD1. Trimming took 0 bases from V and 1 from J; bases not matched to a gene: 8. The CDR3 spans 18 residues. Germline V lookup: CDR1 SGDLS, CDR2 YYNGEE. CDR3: CASSVALDRGLSGNTIYF. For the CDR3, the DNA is TGTGCCAGCAGCGTAGCCCTGGACAGGGGTTTATCTGGAAACACCATATATTTT.

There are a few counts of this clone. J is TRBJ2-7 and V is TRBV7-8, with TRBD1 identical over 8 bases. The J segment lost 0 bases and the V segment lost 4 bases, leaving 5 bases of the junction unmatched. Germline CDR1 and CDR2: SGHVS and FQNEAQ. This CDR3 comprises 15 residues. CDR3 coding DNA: TGTGCCAGCAGCTCCTACAGGGGGTCCTCCTACGAGCAGTACTTC. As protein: CASSSYRGSSYEQYF.

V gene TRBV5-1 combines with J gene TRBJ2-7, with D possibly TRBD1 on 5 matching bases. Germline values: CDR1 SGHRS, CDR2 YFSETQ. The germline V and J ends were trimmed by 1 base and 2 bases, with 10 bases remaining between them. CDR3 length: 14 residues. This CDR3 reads CASSLQGSPYEQYF. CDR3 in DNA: TGCGCCAGCAGCTTGCAGGGCAGTCCCTACGAGCAGTACTTC.